This T cell receptor beta chain originates from a study of T cell changes during pregnancy in multiple sclerosis. Repertoires were generated with immunoSEQ multiplex PCR, while TCRdb's copy carries only in-frame clones and drops some. The sample lists 40,000 to 60,000 clones, approximately 92% occurring once. The CDR3 is made up of 14 amino acids. Trimming removed 5 bases from V and 6 bases from J; junction bases left unmatched: 6. CDR1 and CDR2 from the germline V gene are SNHLY and FYNNEI. The clonotype was recovered from a female donor with multiple sclerosis, enrolled in a pregnancy study. The V call is TRBV2, the J call TRBJ2-3; 9 positions agree with TRBD2. Sequenced here: CD4+ T cells from peripheral blood mononuclear cells, sampled in the third trimester of pregnancy. The CDR3 nucleotides are TGTGCCAGCAGTCGTGTGCTAGCGGGGGATACGCAGTATTTT. As protein: CASSRVLAGDTQYF.